A selection of T cell receptor beta chains follows, all from one sample in a study of blood T cell repertoires in COVID-19. Sequencing was performed with immunoSEQ multiplex PCR; in TCRdb, only in-frame clones are kept and a portion is missing. Altogether about 190,000 clones are present, around 80% being singletons, with the ten largest covering 2.5% to 3%. Sequencing was carried out using peripheral blood. The receptor source for this set is a woman of 80 years or more with active or convalescent COVID-19. Each CDR3 is given with its conserved first and last residue. The D gene is left open where the match is weak. The size entry is marked missing in some rows and otherwise reads once, few, many or a size class.

J: TRBJ1-5; size: .; V: TRBV2; D: TRBD1; DNA: TGTGCCAGCAGTCCCGGGACAGGGAACTTCCAGCCCCAGCATTTT; CDR3: CASSPGTGNFQPQHF
J: TRBJ2-7; size: .; V: TRBV14; D: .; DNA: TGTGCCAGCAGCCAAGGGGCCGGATTTACCTACGAGCAGTACTTC; CDR3: CASSQGAGFTYEQYF
J: TRBJ1-6; size: once; V: TRBV9; D: .; DNA: TGTGCCAGCAGCGTAGACCCAACAGACAATTCACCCCTCCACTTT; CDR3: CASSVDPTDNSPLHF
J: TRBJ1-5; size: .; V: TRBV19; D: TRBD1; DNA: TGTGCCAGTAGCCGTGACAGGGCGGGCAATCAGCCCCAGCATTTT; CDR3: CASSRDRAGNQPQHF
J: TRBJ2-1; size: .; V: TRBV7-2; D: .; DNA: TGTGCCAGCAGCTCAGACCGGGGCTCCTACAATGAGCAGTTCTTC; CDR3: CASSSDRGSYNEQFF
J: TRBJ2-6; size: .; V: TRBV5-4; D: .; DNA: TGTGCCAGCAGCCCGAGGCCTCAGCGGAGCACTGGGGCCAACGTCCTGACTTTC; CDR3: CASSPRPQRSTGANVLTF
J: TRBJ2-1; size: .; V: TRBV7-9; D: TRBD2; DNA: TGTGCCAGCAGCCGGGGGGGCATGAGCACGTCAATCGAATACAATGAGCAGTTCTTC; CDR3: CASSRGGMSTSIEYNEQFF
J: TRBJ1-5; size: .; V: TRBV5-4; D: TRBD1; DNA: TGTGCCAGCAGCCGAGACAGGGAACAGCCCCAGCATTTT; CDR3: CASSRDREQPQHF
J: TRBJ1-1; size: few; V: TRBV14; D: .; DNA: TGTGCCAGCAGCTCTTACACTGAAGCTTTCTTT; CDR3: CASSSYTEAFF
J: TRBJ1-5; size: .; V: TRBV4-1; D: .; DNA: TGCGCCAGCAGGGATCGGGTTTATAGCAATCAGCCCCAGCATTTT; CDR3: CASRDRVYSNQPQHF
J: TRBJ1-1; size: .; V: TRBV28; D: .; DNA: TGTGCCAGCACCATGACAGAAAACACTGAAGCTTTCTTT; CDR3: CASTMTENTEAFF
J: TRBJ1-1; size: .; V: TRBV5-1; D: TRBD1; DNA: TGCGCCAGCAGCCCGGGACAGCCTAACACTGAAGCTTTCTTT; CDR3: CASSPGQPNTEAFF
J: TRBJ1-1; size: .; V: TRBV6-2/TRBV6-3; D: .; DNA: TGTGCCAGCAGTTACAGCCGGAACACTGAAGCTTTCTTT; CDR3: CASSYSRNTEAFF
J: TRBJ2-5; size: many; V: TRBV11-3; D: TRBD2; DNA: TGTGCCAGCAGCAGGGGGGCGGGGGGCACGAAAGAGACCCAGTACTTC; CDR3: CASSRGAGGTKETQYF
J: TRBJ2-3; size: few; V: TRBV2; D: .; DNA: TGTGCCAGCAGTGAAGCACTGATCACAGATACGCAGTATTTT; CDR3: CASSEALITDTQYF
J: TRBJ1-1; size: few; V: TRBV5-1; D: TRBD1; DNA: TGCGCCAGCAGCCGGGACAGGGTGGGCACTGAAGCTTTCTTT; CDR3: CASSRDRVGTEAFF
J: TRBJ2-3; size: .; V: TRBV19; D: TRBD2; DNA: TGTGCCAGTAGTCAGTCGGGCGGGGGGCATAACACAGATACGCAGTATTTT; CDR3: CASSQSGGGHNTDTQYF
J: TRBJ1-1; size: .; V: TRBV5-1; D: TRBD1; DNA: TGCGCCAGCAGCTTTGGACAGGGGATCGAAGCTTTCTTT; CDR3: CASSFGQGIEAFF
J: TRBJ1-2; size: .; V: TRBV5-6; D: TRBD1; DNA: TGTGCCAGCAGCTTGACCACAGGGGACTATGGCTACACCTTC; CDR3: CASSLTTGDYGYTF
J: TRBJ2-3; size: .; V: TRBV4-2; D: TRBD1; DNA: TGTGCCAGCAGCCCGGGACAGGGGGCAAGCACAGATACGCAGTATTTT; CDR3: CASSPGQGASTDTQYF